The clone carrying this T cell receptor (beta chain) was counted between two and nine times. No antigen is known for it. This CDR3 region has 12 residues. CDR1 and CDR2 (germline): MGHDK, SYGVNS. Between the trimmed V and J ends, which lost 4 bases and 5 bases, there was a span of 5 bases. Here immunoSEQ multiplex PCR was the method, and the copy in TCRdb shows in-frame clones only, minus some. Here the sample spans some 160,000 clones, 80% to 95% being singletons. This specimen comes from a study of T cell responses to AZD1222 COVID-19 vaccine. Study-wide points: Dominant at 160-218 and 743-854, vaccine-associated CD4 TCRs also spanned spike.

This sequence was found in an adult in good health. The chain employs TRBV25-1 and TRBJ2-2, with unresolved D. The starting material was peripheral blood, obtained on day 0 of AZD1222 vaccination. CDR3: CASSGYTGELFF. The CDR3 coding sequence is TGTGCCAGCAGTGGGTATACCGGGGAGCTGTTTTTT. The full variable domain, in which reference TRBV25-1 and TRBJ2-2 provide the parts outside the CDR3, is EADIYQTPRYLVIGTGKKITLECSQTMGHDKMYWYQQDPGMELHLIHYSYGVNSTEKGDLSSESTVSRIRTEHFPLTLESARPSHTSQYLCASSGYTGELFFGEGSRLTVL.